The 3 T cell receptor beta chains below all came from one sample that was sequenced in a study of Ad26.COV2.S vaccination and SARS-CoV-2 variants. Assay used: immunoSEQ multiplex PCR; TCRdb lists only in-frame clones, some missing. In the table there are hundreds of thousands of clones, roughly 91% of which are singletons. This sample's treatment: 15 to 20 received Ad26.COV2.S at low or high dose, single or two shots; about 5 received placebo; per-sample allocation not given. Day 63 after the first injection of vaccine or placebo was the sampling time. This specimen was peripheral blood, taken in a trial of Ad26.COV2.S vaccine versus placebo. The receptor set was obtained from a person aged 18-60 years who received the Ad26.COV2.S COVID-19 vaccine or a placebo.

The chain uses TRBV7-9 and TRBJ2-2; D is tentatively TRBD1 or TRBD2 (5 bases each). V lost 5 bases and J lost 0, with 19 bases in between. Per the germline V gene, CDR1 is SEHNR and CDR2 is FQNEAQ (reference sequence). The CDR3 covers 18 residues. The CDR3 region is CASSRPGRDSPNTGELFF. CDR3 in DNA: TGTGCCAGCAGCCGCCCGGGACGGGATTCGCCGAACACCGGGGAGCTGTTTTTT.

V gene TRBV4-2 combines with J gene TRBJ1-5, with D tentatively TRBD1 (5 bases). The CDR3 loop spans 15 amino acids. Germline V gene sequence: CDR1 LGHNA, CDR2 YNFKEQ. V shed 0 bases and J shed 9 bases, with 15 bases lying between them. The CDR3 reads CASSQDPGDQRPQHF. The CDR3 bases are TGTGCCAGCAGCCAAGATCCCGGGGACCAAAGGCCCCAGCATTTT.

The V gene is TRBV27, the J gene TRBJ2-7; 10 nucleotides agree with TRBD1. The J segment lost 6 bases and the V segment lost 5 bases, leaving 10 bases of the junction unmatched. This CDR3 is built from 15 residues. CDR1 MNHEY and CDR2 SMNVEV come from the germline V gene (reference sequence). The CDR3 reads CASSTPGQGLGEQYF. DNA of the CDR3: TGTGCCAGCAGTACGCCGGGACAGGGGCTTGGCGAGCAGTACTTC.